The rows below give T cell receptor beta chains drawn from one sample of a study of technical replicates of blood from a handful of donors. Method: immunoSEQ multiplex PCR; TCRdb's copy keeps in-frame clones and lacks some. The sample has fewer than 80,000 clones; roughly 85% are singletons. Material: PBMCs. These receptors were taken from a human donor in good health. Some clones in this sample may be carry-over from other donors' samples. The CDR3 runs from the conserved cysteine through the conserved F or W. Fields, in order: clone size, D gene, CDR3 length, J gene, V gene, CDR3 DNA, CDR3 protein. D genes are given only for firm matches. Some rows have no size entry. The others give once, few or many, or a class for an expanded clone.

once . 16 TRBJ1-4 TRBV1 TGCACCAGCAGCCAAGTACCGTGGAGGACTAATGAAAAACTGTTTTTT CTSSQVPWRTNEKLFF
. . 15 TRBJ2-2 TRBV2 TGTGCCAGCAGTGAATCCGGGGTCGGGGCCGGGGAGCTGTTTTTT CASSESGVGAGELFF
. . 14 TRBJ1-5 TRBV29-1 TGCAGCGTTGTCTGGGACACCAGCAATCAGCCCCAGCATTTT CSVVWDTSNQPQHF
. . 13 TRBJ1-1 TRBV9 TGTGCCAGCAGCGTAGTGCAGGGCACTGAAGCTTTCTTT CASSVVQGTEAFF
few TRBD1 12 TRBJ2-1 TRBV30 TGTGCCTGGGCTATGACAGGGCATGAGCAGTTCTTC CAWAMTGHEQFF
. . 14 TRBJ1-2 TRBV7-9 TGTGCCAGCAGCCCAGGGAAAACTAACTATGGCTACACCTTC CASSPGKTNYGYTF
. . 15 TRBJ2-7 TRBV18 TGTGCCAGCTCACCTTTCGCAGGGAATGGGTACGAGCAGTACTTC CASSPFAGNGYEQYF
. TRBD1 14 TRBJ1-2 TRBV27 TGTGCCAGCAGACTAACCGGGACAGCCTATGGCTACACCTTC CASRLTGTAYGYTF
. . 14 TRBJ2-7 TRBV15 TGTGCCACCAGGCATGTCGGGAATTCCTACGAGCAGTACTTC CATRHVGNSYEQYF
. . 13 TRBJ2-1 TRBV7-9 TGTGCCAGCAGCTATGGCGGGGAGAATGAGCAGTTCTTC CASSYGGENEQFF
once TRBD1 14 TRBJ2-7 TRBV7-6 TGTGCCAGCAGCCCGGGACAGGATTCCTACGAGCAGTACTTC CASSPGQDSYEQYF
. . 12 TRBJ2-7 TRBV6-5 TGTGCCAGCACTAACCCATCCTACGAGCAGTACTTC CASTNPSYEQYF
. . 14 TRBJ1-2 TRBV2 TGTGCCAGCCTTCGGACAGCGACTAACTATGGCTACACCTTC CASLRTATNYGYTF
. . 15 TRBJ1-3 TRBV4-1 TGCGCCAGCAGCCAAGATCAAGTAGTTGGAAACACCATATATTTT CASSQDQVVGNTIYF
. TRBD2 16 TRBJ2-5 TRBV5-1 TGCGCCAGCAGCTCCGGTGGTAGCGGGGTGGGAGAGACCCAGTACTTC CASSSGGSGVGETQYF
. TRBD2 16 TRBJ2-1 TRBV7-2 TGTGCCAGCAGACAGGCGGGGGGCCGTTTTTCAGATGAGCAGTTCTTC CASRQAGGRFSDEQFF
. . 15 TRBJ2-1 TRBV5-6 TGTGCCAGCAGCTTGGAGAGGAGCTCCTACAATGAGCAGTTCTTC CASSLERSSYNEQFF
. TRBD1 15 TRBJ1-4 TRBV7-2 TGTGCCAGCAGCGCGGGGACAGCAACTAATGAAAAACTGTTTTTT CASSAGTATNEKLFF
. TRBD1 15 TRBJ1-2 TRBV4-3 TGCGCCAGCAGCCAAGGGACAGGGGCCAACTATGGCTACACCTTC CASSQGTGANYGYTF
. . 14 TRBJ1-3 TRBV9 TGTGCCAGCAGCGTAGACGAGTTTGGAAACACCATATATTTT CASSVDEFGNTIYF
. . 15 TRBJ2-7 TRBV7-9 TGTGCCAGCAGCTTAGCGGCGGGGTTGACCTACGAGCAGTACTTC CASSLAAGLTYEQYF
. . 13 TRBJ2-7 TRBV7-9 TGTGCCAGCAGCTTAGCGAGCAGGGTCGAGCAGTACTTC CASSLASRVEQYF
. . 14 TRBJ1-1 TRBV27 TGTGCCAGCAGTTCGAGTCCTGAGGGCACTGAAGCTTTCTTT CASSSSPEGTEAFF